Following are 13 T cell receptor beta chains from one sample sequenced in a study of CD8+CD57+ T cells in acquired aplastic anemia. Patients chosen for sequencing had shown CD8+CD57+ cell expansion by flow cytometry. Investigators profiled TCR beta VDJ and CDR3 from genomic DNA template. A single record per CDR3 protein comes from TCRdb applying MiXCR to the reads. There are 260,000 or so distinct CDR3 sequences in the sample; 47% occur only once, and 6.5% to 8% lies in the top ten. The source material was sorted CD4+, CD8+, or CD8+CD57+ T cells (not recorded which) from PBMCs. Receptors originate from a human donor with aplastic anemia.

The gene calls are TRBV5-1 and TRBJ2-1; 16 bases match TRBD2. The germline V gene encodes CDR1 SGHRS and CDR2 YFSETQ. The CDR3 covers 17 residues. J lost 8 bases, V lost 2 bases, and 7 bases had no gene match. Written as DNA, the CDR3 is TGCGCCAGCAGCTTTACGGGACTAGCGGGAGGGCCTCATGAGCAGTTCTTC. It codes for CASSFTGLAGGPHEQFF.

This clonotype was counted ten times or more. The J gene is TRBJ2-1, the V gene TRBV20-1; D is possibly TRBD1 (5 bases). The CDR3 is 12 amino acids. V was clipped by 3 bases and J by 8 bases, with 11 bases between them. Germline CDR1 and CDR2: DFQATT and SNEGSKA (reference sequence). The CDR3 loop reads CSASRQPHEQFF. The CDR3 DNA reads as TGCAGTGCTAGCAGACAGCCCCATGAGCAGTTCTTC.

Concerning this clonotype itself: No conserved phenylalanine or tryptophan ends this CDR3, so it is likely a read error. CDR3 residues: CATSRVSGLVAEQYL. CDR3 DNA: TGTGCCACCAGCAGAGTGTCGGGACTAGTAGCCGAGCAGTACCTC. The rearrangement joins TRBV15 to TRBJ2-7, with 8 bases fitting TRBD2. CDR3 size: 15 residues. V dropped 1 base and J dropped 6; count of bases not matched to a gene: 8. Looked up from germline, CDR1 is LNHNV and CDR2 is YYDKDF (reference sequence).

On this clonotype itself: This sequence may be a read error, since a much larger clone differs from it by one base. This CDR3 is CASSLAGEGVQETQYF. The CDR3, as DNA: TGTGCCAGCAGTTTAGCGGGCGAGGGTGTTCAAGAGACCCAGTACTTC. The chain uses TRBV7-9 and TRBJ2-5, with 7 bases aligning to TRBD2. The CDR3 totals 16 residues. From germline, CDR1 is SEHNR and CDR2 FQNEAQ (reference sequence). Drawing the rest from reference TRBV7-9 and TRBJ2-5, the complete variable domain is DTGVSQNPRHKITKRGQNVTFRCDPISEHNRLYWYRQTLGQGPEFLTYFQNEAQLEKSRLLSDRFSAERPKGSFSTLEIQRTEQGDSAMYLCASSLAGEGVQETQYFGPGTRLLVL.

The genes are TRBV30 and TRBJ1-1; D gene unclear. Trimming left V 1 base short and J 1 base short, with 7 bases between. Germline CDR1 is GTSNPN and CDR2 is SVGIG (reference sequence). CDR3 length: 13 amino acids. CDR3 coding DNA: TGTGCCTGGAGTGAGGACTCGAACACTGAAGCTTTCTTT. This encodes CAWSEDSNTEAFF. Based on the CDR3 plus reference TRBV30 and TRBJ1-1, the full variable domain is SQTIHQWPATLVQPVGSPLSLECTVEGTSNPNLYWYRQAAGRGLQLLFYSVGIGQISSEVPQNLSASRPQDRQFILSSKKLLLSDSGFYLCAWSEDSNTEAFFGQGTRLTVV.

The CDR3 spells CASMRGSVGYTF. In DNA, the CDR3 is TGCGCCAGCATGCGAGGGTCAGTTGGCTACACCTTC. The gene calls are TRBV10-2 and TRBJ1-2; D not resolved. This CDR3 is 12 amino acids long. Germline-derived CDR1 and CDR2 are WSHSY and SAAADI. V was cut by 7 bases and J by 7 bases, with 13 bases left in between.

This clonotype was recorded many times. This rearrangement joins TRBV7-8 to TRBJ2-7, with 13 bases matching TRBD2. The germline CDR1 and CDR2 sequences are SGHVS and FQNEAQ. The CDR3 is 17 residues long. J lost 4 bases, V lost 6 bases, and 12 bases had no gene match. CDR3: CASRQTWTSGSRYEQYF. The DNA of the CDR3 is TGTGCCAGCAGACAGACATGGACTAGCGGGAGTCGGTACGAGCAGTACTTC.

A single count supports this clonotype. This may come from a read error, since a much larger clone is one base off. The chain uses TRBV19 and TRBJ2-7; D may be TRBD1 (5 bases). The germline V gene has CDR1 LNHDA and CDR2 SQIVND (reference sequence). The CDR3 is 14 amino acids. CDR3 loop: CASSIFRAPYERYF. CDR3 nucleotide sequence: TGTGCCAGTAGTATTTTCAGGGCCCCCTACGAGCGGTACTTC.

This clonotype has more than one count but fewer than ten. Given a much more abundant clone one base away, this may be a read error. The CDR3 reads CSARVTTGTGDVYEQYF. As DNA, the CDR3 is TGCAGTGCTAGGGTTACTACCGGGACAGGGGACGTCTACGAGCAGTACTTC. The chain employs TRBV20-1 and TRBJ2-7; 10 nucleotides line up with TRBD1. The CDR3 is made up of 17 amino acids. CDR1 and CDR2 (germline): DFQATT, SNEGSKA (reference sequence). With V trimmed by 3 bases and J by 3 bases, 14 bases remained unmatched.

This clonotype has a count of ten or more. The chain employs TRBV11-2 and TRBJ2-7, with 8 bases aligning to TRBD2. The CDR3 has 15 amino acids. Unmatched junction bases numbered 5, after V lost 0 bases and J lost 4 bases. Germline V gives CDR1 SGHAT, CDR2 FQNNGV. The DNA for the CDR3 is TGTGCCAGCAGCTTAGATGGTGGCGGGGGGTACGAGCAGTACTTC. Encoded protein: CASSLDGGGGYEQYF.

This clonotype was detected only a few times. V and J are TRBV4-3 and TRBJ1-4; D may be TRBD1 (6 bases). This CDR3 has 16 amino acids. Trimming stripped 1 base from V and 6 bases from J, with 15 bases between. In germline, CDR1 is LGHNA, CDR2 YSLEER. As DNA, the CDR3 is TGCGCCAGCAGCCAAGTCCCCCAGAGGGGGGATGAAAAACTGTTTTTT. It is translated as CASSQVPQRGDEKLFF.

This clonotype was recorded only once. The chain recombines TRBV19 with TRBJ1-6, with D unresolved. The CDR3 runs to 15 residues. CDR1 LNHDA and CDR2 SQIVND come from the germline V gene (reference sequence). Trimming took off 7 bases at V and 5 bases at J, with 15 bases between the two ends. The CDR3, as DNA: TGTGCCAGTACCGCTATGGAAGGAAATAATTCACCCCTCCACTTT. As protein: CASTAMEGNNSPLHF.

In regard to this clonotype: This may arise from a read error, as a much more abundant clone is one base away. The V call is TRBV14, the J call TRBJ1-5; D gene unclear. In germline, CDR1 is SGHDN, CDR2 FVKESK. The CDR3 runs to 15 residues. For the CDR3, the DNA is TGTGCCAGCAGCCAAGAGTTCGGCCGGAATCAGCCCCGGCATTTT. This encodes CASSQEFGRNQPRHF.